Listed here are 8 T cell receptor beta chains from one sample, sequenced in a study of glioma-infiltrating T cells. The iRepertoire nested amplicon-rescue multiplex PCR amplified TCR alpha and beta CDR3s from RNA. MiXCR was run by TCRdb on the multiplex PCR reads, yielding one entry per CDR3 protein. The sample has 150,000 to 200,000 distinct CDR3 sequences; around 42% are singletons. The specimen was glioma tissue, nonneoplastic brain tissue, or PBMCs (not recorded which). These receptors were collected from a human donor with low-grade glioma or glioblastoma, undergoing nonglioma brain surgery, or in good health (not recorded which).

Details on this clonotype: A read error is possible here, since a much larger clone lies one base away. The chain couples TRBV28 to TRBJ2-5; 11 bases fit TRBD2. CDR3 size: 17 residues. CDR1 is MDHEN and CDR2 is SYDVKM in the germline V gene. The J segment lost 14 bases and the V segment lost 6 bases, leaving 23 bases of the junction unmatched. CDR3 nucleotides: TGTGCCAGCAGCCGAATTGGGCCGGGACTAGCGGTTACGAGGGATTACTTC. Encoded protein: CASSRIGPGLAVTRDYF.

About this clonotype itself: A much larger clone lies one base from this, so it may be a read error. V is TRBV6-1 and J is TRBJ2-7, with TRBD2 identical over 8 bases. CDR1 and CDR2 from the germline V gene are MNHNS and SASEGT. CDR3 size: 16 residues. This CDR3 reads CASREGGSGSSHEQYF. The CDR3 bases are TGTGCCAGCAGAGAAGGTGGCAGCGGGAGCTCCCACGAGCAGTACTTC.

There are many counts of this clonotype. The J gene is TRBJ2-5, the V gene TRBV20-1; TRBD2 might be the D (5 bases). CDR1 and CDR2 (germline): DFQATT, SNEGSKA (reference sequence). V lost 3 bases and J lost 1, with 9 bases in between. The CDR3 sequence is 13 residues long. The CDR3 bases are TGCAGTGCTAGTGACTACGTCCAAGAGACCCAGTACTTC. This translates into CSASDYVQETQYF.

The sample holds a few counts of this clonotype. The V call is TRBV7-7, the J call TRBJ2-2, with a possible D match to TRBD1 (5 bases). Trimming shortened V by 6 bases and J by 1 base, and 9 bases separated the two germline ends. The CDR3 covers 14 residues. CDR1 and CDR2 (germline): SSHAT, FNYEAQ (reference sequence). The CDR3 sequence is CASSSTGNTGELFF. CDR3 bases: TGTGCCAGCAGTTCCACAGGGAACACCGGGGAGCTGTTTTTT.

This clonotype was found many times. The chain couples TRBV6-1 to TRBJ1-2, with D perhaps matching TRBD1 (5 bases). Germline V CDR1 and CDR2: MNHNS, SASEGT. This CDR3 comprises 15 residues. Trimming pared 6 bases from V and 4 bases from J, leaving 18 bases between. The CDR3 DNA sequence: TGTGCCAGCAGCCTACGGGACCAGGAGGGCTATGGCTACACCTTC. This encodes CASSLRDQEGYGYTF.

Notes on this clonotype: Compared with germline, one end of the junction differs, possibly owing to a read error. V is TRBV2 and J is TRBJ1-6; a possible D gene is TRBD1 (5 bases). The CDR3 is 14 amino acids. Germline V CDR1 and CDR2: SNHLY, FYNNEI. This CDR3 is CSSATGPLFANLHF. Written as DNA, the CDR3 is TGTTCCAGCGCAACGGGACCGCTTTTCGCGAACCTCCACTTT.

The CDR3 DNA follows: TGTGCCAGCAGTAAGCGGCCGACTTACGAGCAGTACTTC. Its translation: CASSKRPTYEQYF. The chain employs TRBV6-4 and TRBJ2-7; possibly TRBD2 for D (5 bases). The CDR3 sequence is 13 residues long. CDR1 is MRHNA, CDR2 SNTAGT, per germline. Trimming left V 5 bases short and J 4 bases short, with 12 bases between.

Note on this clonotype: A single base separates this from a much larger clone, so it may be a read error. This rearrangement joins TRBV20-1 to TRBJ1-3; D remains unclear. This CDR3 is built from 15 residues. Trimming took 2 bases from V and 2 from J, leaving 13 bases between them. Germline CDR1 DFQATT, CDR2 SNEGSKA (reference sequence). The CDR3 nucleotides read TGCAGTGCTAGAAACTGGGAGACCGCTGGAAACACCATATATTTT. As protein: CSARNWETAGNTIYF.